This passage covers 30 T cell receptor beta chains from one sample sequenced in a study of neoadjuvant anti-PD-1 for oral cavity cancer. Clones were read by immunoSEQ multiplex PCR, and TCRdb kept only the in-frame ones, dropping some. In the table there are 6,000 to 9,000 clones, 55% to 75% of which are singletons. This sample's time point: after neoadjuvant nivolumab, at surgical resection. Material: PBMCs, obtained after nivolumab (anti-PD-1) treatment. Receptors were obtained from a person between 35 and 79 years old with oral cavity squamous cell carcinoma.

The chain combines TRBV4-1 with TRBJ1-5; D not resolved. V was clipped by 3 bases and J by 0 bases, with 12 bases between them. Per germline, CDR1 MGHRA and CDR2 YSYEKL. The CDR3 contains 16 residues. The DNA of the CDR3 is TGCGCCAGCAGCCAGGGCAGATACTATAGCAATCAGCCCCAGCATTTT. This encodes CASSQGRYYSNQPQHF.

CDR3 region: CASLANDRGRGDTQYF. The CDR3 DNA reads as TGTGCCAGTCTAGCGAATGACAGGGGCCGGGGAGATACGCAGTATTTT. The chain has TRBV19 and TRBJ2-3; 8 nucleotides agree with TRBD1. This CDR3 is built from 16 residues. Losses at the gene ends were 8 bases for V and 5 bases for J; bases not matched to a gene: 15. CDR1 and CDR2 from the germline V gene are LNHDA and SQIVND (reference sequence).

This rearrangement joins TRBV10-3 to TRBJ2-7, with 11 bases that match TRBD2. Germline loops: CDR1 ENHRY, CDR2 SYGVKD. V lost 3 bases and J lost 2; bases outside the gene matches: 3. This CDR3 has 15 amino acids. The chain's CDR3 is CAISDPSGGPYEQYF. CDR3 nucleotide sequence: TGTGCCATCAGTGACCCTAGCGGGGGGCCCTACGAGCAGTACTTC.

The rearrangement joins TRBV7-2 to TRBJ2-3, with D unresolved. This CDR3 spans 14 amino acids. Trimming took 2 bases from V and 7 from J, leaving 13 bases between them. Germline values: CDR1 SGHTA, CDR2 FQGNSA. CDR3 loop: CASSLSRPAYTQYF. The CDR3 coding sequence is TGTGCCAGCAGCTTATCTAGGCCTGCCTATACGCAGTATTTT.

This clone occurred once. This sequence joins TRBV7-2 and TRBJ1-4; weak D call: TRBD1 (6 bases). The V end lost 4 bases, the J end lost 8 bases, and 14 bases lay between the germline ends. Germline values: CDR1 SGHTA, CDR2 FQGNSA. The CDR3 is 14 residues long. CDR3 residues: CASSSDRRSEKLFF. The DNA of the CDR3 is TGTGCCAGCAGCTCCGACAGGCGTTCCGAAAAACTGTTTTTT. Complete variable domain (other parts from reference TRBV7-2 and TRBJ1-4): GAGVSQSPSNKVTEKGKDVELRCDPISGHTALYWYRQSLGQGLEFLIYFQGNSAPDKSGLPSDRFSAERTGGSVSTLTIQRTQQEDSAVYLCASSSDRRSEKLFFGSGTQLSVL.

The chain carries TRBV28 and TRBJ1-1; D may be TRBD1 (6 bases). This CDR3 spans 16 amino acids. Germline V gives CDR1 MDHEN, CDR2 SYDVKM. V lost 4 bases and J 6 bases, leaving 21 bases between the germline ends. CDR3 in DNA: TGTGCCAGCAGTTCGCCCCTTCGACAGGAGATATCTGAAGCTTTCTTT. Translation gives CASSSPLRQEISEAFF.

This chain uses TRBV5-4 with TRBJ1-2; no firm D call. The CDR3 is 15 residues long. Germline lookup yields CDR1 SGHNT and CDR2 YYREEE (reference sequence). The V end was cut by 0 bases, the J end by 3 bases, with 12 bases between. The CDR3 nucleotides are TGTGCCAGCAGCTTGGGATCGGACGGTGACTATGGCTACACCTTC. It specifies CASSLGSDGDYGYTF.

The V call is TRBV5-1, the J call TRBJ1-5; D is possibly TRBD1 (5 bases). Germline values: CDR1 SGHRS, CDR2 YFSETQ. This CDR3 has 15 residues. The V end was cut by 2 bases, the J end by 5 bases, with 14 bases between. CDR3 in DNA: TGCGCCAGCAGCTTCAATGGGGGTAGGGATCAGCCCCAGCATTTT. This gives the protein CASSFNGGRDQPQHF.

The CDR3 nucleotides read TGTGCCAGCAGAGGCGGGGGGAGCTCCTACAATGAGCAGTTCTTC. The encoded protein is CASRGGGSSYNEQFF. The genes are TRBV11-2 and TRBJ2-1; TRBD2 aligns across 8 bases. The length of the CDR3 is 15 residues. The V gene end was trimmed by 6 bases and the J gene end by 0 bases; junction bases not matched to a gene: 4. Germline CDR1 is SGHAT and CDR2 is FQNNGV.

This clone was counted only a few times. This CDR3 reads CASSISNSLGYGYTF. For the CDR3, the DNA is TGTGCCAGTAGTATATCTAATTCCCTGGGCTATGGCTACACCTTC. The chain employs TRBV19 and TRBJ1-2; D not resolved. Germline V gives CDR1 LNHDA, CDR2 SQIVND (reference sequence). CDR3 size: 15 residues. The ends were cut back, 2 bases at V and 4 bases at J, with 14 bases in the middle.

The chain recombines TRBV7-9 with TRBJ2-3, with unresolved D. The length of the CDR3 is 13 residues. Trimming cost V 0 bases and J 4 bases, with 5 bases left between them. Germline V gives CDR1 SEHNR, CDR2 FQNEAQ (reference sequence). The CDR3 loop reads CASSLAHADTQYF. The CDR3 DNA sequence: TGTGCCAGCAGCTTAGCGCACGCAGATACGCAGTATTTT.

The chain has TRBV30 and TRBJ1-2, with TRBD1 matching 9 bases. This CDR3 comprises 19 residues. CDR1 GTSNPN and CDR2 SVGIG come from the germline V gene (reference sequence). The J segment lost 3 bases and the V segment lost 0 bases, leaving 17 bases of the junction unmatched. The CDR3 coding sequence is TGTGCCTGGAGTGTCGAATTGGCACTGACAGGGGGTCCTTACTATGGCTACACCTTC. Translated: CAWSVELALTGGPYYGYTF.

CDR3 in amino acids: CASSVLAGVYNEQFF. CDR3 sequence (DNA): TGTGCCAGCAGCGTACTAGCGGGGGTTTACAATGAGCAGTTCTTC. V usage is TRBV7-2 and J usage is TRBJ2-1, with TRBD2 identical over 11 bases. The germline gives CDR1 SGHTA, CDR2 FQGNSA. This CDR3 contains 15 residues. V lost 5 bases and J lost 4; bases outside the gene matches: 4.

The chain employs TRBV27 and TRBJ2-5; 12 bases align to TRBD2. Trimming removed 4 bases from V and 3 bases from J; junction bases left unmatched: 3. This CDR3 region has 15 residues. CDR1 and CDR2 from the germline V gene are MNHEY and SMNVEV (reference sequence). CDR3 residues: CASSSGLAGKETQYF. The CDR3 region has the DNA TGTGCCAGCAGTTCCGGACTAGCGGGGAAAGAGACCCAGTACTTC.

This clone was counted only a few times. The CDR3 sequence is CASSWTPSNQPQHF. The CDR3 DNA follows: TGTGCCAGCAGCTGGACACCTAGCAATCAGCCCCAGCATTTT. V usage is TRBV7-2 and J usage is TRBJ1-5; the D gene is possibly TRBD1 (5 bases). This CDR3 spans 14 amino acids. V dropped 4 bases and J dropped 0 bases, with 7 bases sitting between them. Germline CDR1 and CDR2: SGHTA and FQGNSA.

V usage is TRBV5-1 and J usage is TRBJ2-1; D is perhaps TRBD1 (7 bases). This CDR3 region has 15 residues. Germline values: CDR1 SGHRS, CDR2 YFSETQ. V lost 5 bases, J lost 1 base, and 13 bases lay in between. This chain's CDR3 is CASSTAGGSYNEQFF. As DNA, the CDR3 is TGCGCCAGCAGTACGGCAGGGGGGTCCTACAATGAGCAGTTCTTC.

The chain couples TRBV27 to TRBJ1-5; tentative D call: TRBD1 (5 bases). Germline V gene data show CDR1 as MNHEY and CDR2 as SMNVEV (reference sequence). The CDR3 spans 15 residues. The V gene lost 5 bases and the J gene lost 3 bases, with 14 bases spanning the gap. The CDR3 sequence: CASSPGGSFNQPQHF. As DNA, the CDR3 is TGTGCCAGCAGTCCCGGGGGTAGCTTCAATCAGCCCCAGCATTTT.

This clone was counted between two and nine times. The chain links TRBV9 to TRBJ1-1; 7 positions match TRBD1. The germline V gene has CDR1 SGDLS and CDR2 YYNGEE. J lost 5 bases, V lost 4 bases, and 8 bases had no gene match. The CDR3 covers 14 residues. The DNA for the CDR3 is TGTGCCAGCAGCCACGAACAGGGGCGGACTGAAGCTTTCTTT. This translates into CASSHEQGRTEAFF.

The rearrangement uses TRBV16 and TRBJ2-1; 8 bases match TRBD1. Germline CDR1 reads KGHSY; CDR2 reads FQNENV. The CDR3 has 12 residues. Trimming cost V 8 bases and J 8 bases; bases outside gene matches: 5. As DNA, the CDR3 is TGTGCCAGCTCCCGACAGGGGTATGAGCAGTTCTTC. This gives the protein CASSRQGYEQFF. Full variable domain (rest looked up from reference TRBV16 and TRBJ2-1): GEEVAQTPKHLVRGEGQKAKLYCAPIKGHSYVFWYQQVLKNEFKFLISFQNENVFDETGMPKERFSAKCLPNSPCSLEIQATKLEDSAVYFCASSRQGYEQFFGPGTRLTVL.

This clone has only a few counts. The chain uses TRBV5-1 and TRBJ1-1; TRBD1 aligns across 11 bases. The CDR3 is made up of 16 amino acids. Germline assignment: CDR1 SGHRS and CDR2 YFSETQ. With 1 base clipped from V and 4 bases from J, the junction kept 6 bases outside the gene matches. CDR3 residues: CASSLTTGTGGTEAFF. Written as DNA, the CDR3 is TGCGCCAGCAGCTTGACCACCGGGACAGGGGGCACTGAAGCTTTCTTT.

The table lists this clone with a few counts. The chain recombines TRBV4-3 with TRBJ1-3; D is unresolved. V was pared by 0 bases and J by 0 bases, with 6 bases between. The germline gives CDR1 LGHNA, CDR2 YSLEER. The CDR3 has 15 amino acids. The CDR3 DNA sequence: TGCGCCAGCAGCCAAGATTTCCCCTCTGGAAACACCATATATTTT. It specifies CASSQDFPSGNTIYF.

The chain recombines TRBV27 with TRBJ2-7; D unclear. CDR3 length: 13 amino acids. V lost 6 bases to trimming and J lost 6 bases, with 15 bases between them. From germline, CDR1 is MNHEY and CDR2 SMNVEV (reference sequence). CDR3 sequence reads: CASSPDGVPEQYF. The CDR3 DNA reads TGTGCCAGCAGCCCTGATGGGGTCCCCGAGCAGTACTTC.

The chain is built from TRBV5-6 and TRBJ2-5; unclear D gene. V was clipped by 4 bases and J by 4 bases, with 14 bases between them. Germline values: CDR1 SGHDT, CDR2 YYEEEE. The CDR3 covers 14 residues. CDR3 sequence: CASSPRPRSETQYF. The CDR3 DNA reads as TGTGCCAGCAGCCCAAGACCCCGATCAGAGACCCAGTACTTC.

V and J are TRBV4-3 and TRBJ2-3; D perhaps matches TRBD2 (6 bases). V dropped 0 bases and J dropped 2 bases, with 12 bases sitting between them. The length of the CDR3 is 16 residues. Germline V gives CDR1 LGHNA, CDR2 YSLEER. As DNA, the CDR3 is TGCGCCAGCAGCCAAGAAGCAGGAGGGTTCACAGATACGCAGTATTTT. It specifies CASSQEAGGFTDTQYF.

This clone was seen only a few times. The V gene is TRBV7-6, the J gene TRBJ2-1, with D tentatively TRBD2 (6 bases). V was cut by 1 base and J by 2 bases, with 12 bases left in between. The CDR3 consists of 16 residues. From germline, CDR1 is SGHVS and CDR2 FNYEAQ. CDR3 DNA: TGTGCCAGCAGCTTAGGGGGGACTTTCCCCTACAATGAGCAGTTCTTC. This encodes CASSLGGTFPYNEQFF.

This clone has only a few counts. V usage is TRBV30 and J usage is TRBJ2-7, with D possibly being TRBD1 (6 bases). Deletions cut 7 bases from V and 5 bases from J, with 18 bases between. The CDR3 covers 13 residues. From germline, CDR1 is GTSNPN and CDR2 SVGIG (reference sequence). In DNA form, the CDR3 reads TGTGCCTACACAGGGTTTAAGATCCACGAGCAGTACTTC. Translation gives CAYTGFKIHEQYF.

This chain uses TRBV4-3 with TRBJ2-1; 10 bases are shared with TRBD2. There are 16 residues in the CDR3. From germline, CDR1 is LGHNA and CDR2 YSLEER. The V segment lost 1 base and the J segment 3 bases; nucleotides outside the gene matches: 3. CDR3 nucleotide sequence: TGCGCCAGCAGCCAAGGAGCGGGGGGGCTCTACAATGAGCAGTTCTTC. As protein: CASSQGAGGLYNEQFF.

This chain links TRBV27 with TRBJ2-6; 11 bases line up with TRBD1. This CDR3 has 17 residues. Germline values: CDR1 MNHEY, CDR2 SMNVEV (reference sequence). V trimming: 5 bases; J trimming: 2 bases; junction bases outside the gene matches: 5. The CDR3, as DNA: TGTGCCAGCAGTCCACGGGGACAGGGGGCTGGGGCCAACGTCCTGACTTTC. Translating gives CASSPRGQGAGANVLTF.

The chain couples TRBV4-3 to TRBJ1-4, with D maybe TRBD1 (6 bases). The CDR3 spans 16 residues. CDR1 and CDR2 (germline): LGHNA, YSLEER. The V and J ends lost 0 bases and 7 bases respectively, with 15 bases between them. The CDR3 DNA sequence: TGCGCCAGCAGCCAAGACGTTCCGGGGGCGGGTGAAAAACTGTTTTTT. Translation: CASSQDVPGAGEKLFF.

The V call is TRBV9, the J call TRBJ1-2; TRBD1 aligns across 8 bases. After removal of 2 bases from V and 8 bases from J, the junction contained 5 bases not matched to a gene. Germline V gene sequence: CDR1 SGDLS, CDR2 YYNGEE. There are 13 residues in the CDR3. The CDR3: CASSVQGARGYTF. DNA for the CDR3: TGTGCCAGCAGCGTCCAGGGGGCGCGGGGCTACACCTTC.